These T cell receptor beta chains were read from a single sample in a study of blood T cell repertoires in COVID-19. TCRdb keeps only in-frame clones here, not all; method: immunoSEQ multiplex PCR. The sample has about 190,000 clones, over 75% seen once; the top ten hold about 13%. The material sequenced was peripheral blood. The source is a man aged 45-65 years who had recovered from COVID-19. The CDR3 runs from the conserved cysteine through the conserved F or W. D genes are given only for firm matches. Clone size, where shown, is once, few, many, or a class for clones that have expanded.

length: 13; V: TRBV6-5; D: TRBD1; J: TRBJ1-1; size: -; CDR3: CASTGQGRTEAFF; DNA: TGTGCCAGCACCGGACAGGGCCGAACTGAAGCTTTCTTT
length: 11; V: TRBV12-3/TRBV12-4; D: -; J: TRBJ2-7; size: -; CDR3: CASSLKAEQYF; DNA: TGTGCCAGCAGTTTGAAAGCGGAGCAGTACTTC
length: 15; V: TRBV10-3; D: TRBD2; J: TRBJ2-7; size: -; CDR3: CAIGVGGSASYEQYF; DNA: TGTGCCATCGGTGTTGGCGGGAGCGCGTCCTACGAGCAGTACTTC
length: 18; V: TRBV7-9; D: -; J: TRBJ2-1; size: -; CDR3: CASSLPRSPRSSYNEQFF; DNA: TGTGCCAGCAGCTTGCCGAGGAGCCCAAGAAGCTCCTACAATGAGCAGTTCTTC
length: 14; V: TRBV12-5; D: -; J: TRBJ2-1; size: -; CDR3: CASGLGLAFDEQFF; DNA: TGTGCTAGTGGTTTAGGGCTAGCTTTTGATGAGCAGTTCTTC
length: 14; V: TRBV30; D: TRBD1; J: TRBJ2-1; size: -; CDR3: CAWSVPQGVDEQFF; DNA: TGTGCCTGGAGTGTTCCCCAGGGGGTGGATGAGCAGTTCTTC
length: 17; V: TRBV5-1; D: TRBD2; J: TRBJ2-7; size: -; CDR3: CASSLSQDRAGLYEQYF; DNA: TGCGCCAGCAGCTTGTCCCAGGACCGAGCGGGACTATACGAGCAGTACTTC
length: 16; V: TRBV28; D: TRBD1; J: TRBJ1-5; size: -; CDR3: CASSLGTGQDNQPQHF; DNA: TGTGCCAGCAGTTTGGGGACGGGACAGGACAATCAGCCCCAGCATTTT
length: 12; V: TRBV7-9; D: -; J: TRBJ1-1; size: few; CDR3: CASSLSVIEAFF; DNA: TGTGCCAGCAGCTTATCGGTGATTGAAGCTTTCTTT
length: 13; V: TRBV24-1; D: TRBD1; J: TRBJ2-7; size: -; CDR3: CATSDHDRAEQYF; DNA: TGTGCCACCAGTGACCACGACAGGGCCGAGCAGTACTTC
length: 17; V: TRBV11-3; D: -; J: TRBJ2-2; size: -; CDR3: CASSLDHGSRGTGELFF; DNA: TGTGCCAGCAGCTTAGATCATGGGTCACGGGGCACCGGGGAGCTGTTTTTT
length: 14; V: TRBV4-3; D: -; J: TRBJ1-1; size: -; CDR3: CASSQVVTVNEAFF; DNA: TGCGCCAGCAGCCAAGTAGTCACCGTAAATGAAGCTTTCTTT
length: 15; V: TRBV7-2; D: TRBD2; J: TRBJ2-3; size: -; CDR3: CASSPSGTSTDTQYF; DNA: TGTGCCAGCAGCCCTAGCGGGACTAGCACAGATACGCAGTATTTT
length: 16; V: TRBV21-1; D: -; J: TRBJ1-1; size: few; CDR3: CASSKGSGTRNTEAFF; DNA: TGTGCCAGCAGCAAAGGGTCGGGGACAAGGAACACTGAAGCTTTCTTT
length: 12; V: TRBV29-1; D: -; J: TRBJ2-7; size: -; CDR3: CSGRTASYEQYF; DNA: TGCAGCGGACGGACAGCATCCTACGAGCAGTACTTC
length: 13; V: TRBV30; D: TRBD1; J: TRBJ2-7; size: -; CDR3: CAWRWTGAYEQYF; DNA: TGTGCCTGGAGGTGGACAGGGGCCTACGAGCAGTACTTC
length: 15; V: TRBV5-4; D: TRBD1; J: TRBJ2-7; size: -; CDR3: CASSFPDRDSYEQYF; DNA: TGTGCCAGCAGCTTCCCGGACAGGGACTCCTACGAGCAGTACTTC
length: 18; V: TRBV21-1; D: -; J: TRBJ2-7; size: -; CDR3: CASSKSYSGTETSYEQYF; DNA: TGTGCCAGCAGCAAAAGCTACTCCGGGACAGAGACCTCCTACGAGCAGTACTTC
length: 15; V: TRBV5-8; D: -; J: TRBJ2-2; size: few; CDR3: CASSLTGRGTGELFF; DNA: TGTGCCAGCAGCTTAACGGGGCGGGGTACCGGGGAGCTGTTTTTT
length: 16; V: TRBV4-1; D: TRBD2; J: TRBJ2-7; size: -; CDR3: CASSLKPGLAEYEQYF; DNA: TGCGCCAGCAGCCTCAAGCCGGGACTAGCGGAGTACGAGCAGTACTTC